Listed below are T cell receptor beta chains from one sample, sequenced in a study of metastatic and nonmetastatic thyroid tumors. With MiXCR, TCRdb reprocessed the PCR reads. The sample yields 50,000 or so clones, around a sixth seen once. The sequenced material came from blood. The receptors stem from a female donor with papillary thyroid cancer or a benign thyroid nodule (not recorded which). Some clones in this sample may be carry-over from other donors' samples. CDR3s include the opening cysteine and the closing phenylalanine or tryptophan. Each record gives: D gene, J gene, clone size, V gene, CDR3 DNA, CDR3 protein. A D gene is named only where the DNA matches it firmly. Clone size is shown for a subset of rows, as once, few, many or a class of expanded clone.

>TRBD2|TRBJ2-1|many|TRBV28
TGTGCCAGCATCGAAGGTGGTCAGACTAGCGGGTACAATGAGCAGTTCTTC
CASIEGGQTSGYNEQFF
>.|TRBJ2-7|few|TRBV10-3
TGTGCCATCAGTGAGCTCCAGGACTGGTATTCCTACGAGCAGTACTTC
CAISELQDWYSYEQYF
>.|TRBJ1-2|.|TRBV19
TGTGCCACCGCTTCCGGAGGGGCAGGTGGCTACACCTTC
CATASGGAGGYTF
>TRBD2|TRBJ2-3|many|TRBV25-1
TGTGCCAGCAGTGTCTCTAGCGGGAGGTGGACAGATACGCAGTATTTT
CASSVSSGRWTDTQYF
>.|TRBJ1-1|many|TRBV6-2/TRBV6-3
TGTGCCAGCAGTTATTTCCCGGACAGATTGAACACTGAAGCTTTCTTT
CASSYFPDRLNTEAFF
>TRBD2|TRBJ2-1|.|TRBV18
TGTGCCAGCTCACCAACGAGCGGGAATGGGCAGTTCTTC
CASSPTSGNGQFF
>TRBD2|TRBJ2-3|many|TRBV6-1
TGTGCCAGCAGTCGGGGGGTTTACACAGATACGCAGTATTTT
CASSRGVYTDTQYF
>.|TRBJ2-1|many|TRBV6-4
TGTGCCAGCAGCCCGCTGCGGGACGGCGAGCAGTTCTTC
CASSPLRDGEQFF
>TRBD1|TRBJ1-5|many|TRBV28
TGTGCCAGCAGTGATTCAGGGGGCATTGGACAGCCCCAGCATTTT
CASSDSGGIGQPQHF
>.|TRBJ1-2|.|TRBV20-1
TGCGGTGCTAGAGATTGGGGGCTATATGGCTACAGCTTC
CGARDWGLYGYSF
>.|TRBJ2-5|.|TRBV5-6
TGTGCCAGCAGCTTGTTAGCTCTAGCCTCCATTGGAGAGACCCAGTACTTC
CASSLLALASIGETQYF
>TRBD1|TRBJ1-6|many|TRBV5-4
TGTGCCAGCAGCCGGGACAGGGTAAATTCACCCCTCCACTTT
CASSRDRVNSPLHF
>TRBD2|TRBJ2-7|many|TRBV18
TGTGCCAGCTCACCAGGGGCGGGAGGTCCCTACGAGCAGTACTTC
CASSPGAGGPYEQYF
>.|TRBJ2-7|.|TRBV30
TGTGCCTGGAGTGTAGGCGGTTCCGTTGACTACGAGCAGTACTTC
CAWSVGGSVDYEQYF
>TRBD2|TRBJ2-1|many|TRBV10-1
TGCGCCAGCATCGGGACTAGCGGCCACAATGAGCAGTTCTTC
CASIGTSGHNEQFF
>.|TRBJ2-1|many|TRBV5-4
TGTGCCAGCAGCTTTAGCAACAATGAGCAGTTCTTC
CASSFSNNEQFF
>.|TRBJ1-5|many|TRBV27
TGTGCCAGCAGAGGGGGGAATCAGCCCCAGCATTTT
CASRGGNQPQHF
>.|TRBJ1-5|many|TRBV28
TGTGCCAGCGCTCACGGGGGACCCAATCAGCCCCAGCATTTT
CASAHGGPNQPQHF
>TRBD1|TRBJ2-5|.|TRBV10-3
TGTGCCACCGGGACAGGGGTGGAGACCCAGTACTTC
CATGTGVETQYF
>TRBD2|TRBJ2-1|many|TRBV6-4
TGTGCCAGCAGTGTCTTAGCGGGGCTCTACAATGAGCAGTTCTTC
CASSVLAGLYNEQFF
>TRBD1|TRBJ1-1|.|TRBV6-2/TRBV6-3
TGTGCCAGCAGTTACGAGGGGGCAATTCTAGGCACTGAAGCTTTCTTT
CASSYEGAILGTEAFF
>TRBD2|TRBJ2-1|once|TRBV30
TGTGCCTGGAGCGGGACTAGCGATTACAATGAGCAGTTCTTC
CAWSGTSDYNEQFF
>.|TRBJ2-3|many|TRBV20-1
TGCAGTGCACCGCGACAGCCTGGCACAGATACGCAGTATTTT
CSAPRQPGTDTQYF
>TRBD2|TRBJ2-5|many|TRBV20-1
TGCAGTGCTAGAGAGGGAGAGCGGGGTATCCAAGAGACCCAGTACTTC
CSAREGERGIQETQYF
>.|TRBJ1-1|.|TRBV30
TGTGCCTGGAGTGTTCAGGTGGAGACGGCAGCTTTCTTT
CAWSVQVETAAFF
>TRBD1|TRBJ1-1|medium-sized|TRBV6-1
TGTGCCAGCAGCGACAGGGAGAACACTGAAGCTTTCTTT
CASSDRENTEAFF
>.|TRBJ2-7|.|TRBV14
TGTGCCAGCAGCCAATCACCGGGCGGGGTGCAGTACTTC
CASSQSPGGVQYF
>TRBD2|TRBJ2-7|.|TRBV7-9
TGTGCCAGCAGCAGCCTACTAGCGGGAGAGGGAGAGCAGTACTTC
CASSSLLAGEGEQYF
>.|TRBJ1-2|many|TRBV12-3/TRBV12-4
TGTGCCAGCAGTTTCCGTCGGGCCAGAAACTATGGCTACACCTTC
CASSFRRARNYGYTF
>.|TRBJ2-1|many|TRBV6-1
TGTGCCAGCAGTGAAGCAGAGGAGAGTGAGCAGTTCTTC
CASSEAEESEQFF
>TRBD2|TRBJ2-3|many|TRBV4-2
TGTGCCAGCAGCCAAGATCTACTAGCGGGGGATACGCAGTATTTT
CASSQDLLAGDTQYF
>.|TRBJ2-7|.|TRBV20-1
TGCAGTTTTGATGGAGGCACTCTCTACGATCAGTACTTC
CSFDGGTLYDQYF
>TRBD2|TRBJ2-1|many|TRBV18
TGTGCCAGCTCACAAACTAGCGGGAATGAGCAGTTCTTC
CASSQTSGNEQFF
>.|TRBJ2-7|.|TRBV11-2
TGTGCCAGCAGCACAGAGGTGGGCTCAACCTACGAGCAGTACTTC
CASSTEVGSTYEQYF
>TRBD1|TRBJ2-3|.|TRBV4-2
TGTGCCAGCAGCCAAGATTGGGGACAGGGACGCACAGATACGCAGTATTTT
CASSQDWGQGRTDTQYF
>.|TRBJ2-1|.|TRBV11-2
TGTGCCAGCAGCTTAAGGCTCGCGGGAAACAATGAGCAGTTCTTC
CASSLRLAGNNEQFF
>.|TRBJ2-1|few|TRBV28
TGTGCTAGCAGTTTAAGAGGGAACTCCTACAATGAGCAGTTCTTC
CASSLRGNSYNEQFF
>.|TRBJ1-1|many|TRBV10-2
TGCGCCAGCAGTGAGTCGAGCTGGCGGGGTAACACTGAAGCTTTCTTT
CASSESSWRGNTEAFF
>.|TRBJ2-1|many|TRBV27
TGTGCCAGCAGTTTGACGGGGGAGACCTACAATGAGCAGTTCTTC
CASSLTGETYNEQFF
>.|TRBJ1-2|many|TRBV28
TGTGCCAGCAGTCGACAGGCTATGTATGATGGCTACACCTTC
CASSRQAMYDGYTF
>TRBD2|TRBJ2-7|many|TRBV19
TGTGCCAGTGCCACCGGGAGGGAGCCGTACGAGCAGTACTTC
CASATGREPYEQYF
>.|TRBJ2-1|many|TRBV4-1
TGCGCCAGCAGCCAACGGACTGGCGGGACCTACAATGAGCAGTTCTTC
CASSQRTGGTYNEQFF
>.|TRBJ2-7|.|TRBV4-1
TGCGCCAGCAGGGTACAGTCGGCCTACGAGCAGTACTTC
CASRVQSAYEQYF
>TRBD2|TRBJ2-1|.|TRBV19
TGTGCCAGTAGTTTGGGACTAGCGGGGGGGCGGTTATACAATGAGCAGTTCTTC
CASSLGLAGGRLYNEQFF
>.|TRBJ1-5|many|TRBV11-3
TGTGCCAGCAGCTTAGATCCCCTTACACCCAATCAGCCCCAGCATTTT
CASSLDPLTPNQPQHF
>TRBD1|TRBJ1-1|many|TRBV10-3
TGTGCCATCAGTGGATCGCCGGGACAGAGGATGAACACTGAAGCTTTCTTT
CAISGSPGQRMNTEAFF
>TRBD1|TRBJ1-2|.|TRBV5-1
TGCGCCAGCAGCCGGGACAGTCAAACAGAGGGCTACACCTTC
CASSRDSQTEGYTF
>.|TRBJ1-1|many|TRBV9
TGTGCCAGCAGCGTAATTACAGGCGTGAACACTGAAGCTTTCTTT
CASSVITGVNTEAFF
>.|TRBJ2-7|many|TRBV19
TGTGCCAGTAGTCCACAGGGGGGGCCCTACGAGCAGTACTTC
CASSPQGGPYEQYF
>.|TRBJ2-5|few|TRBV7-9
TGTGCCAGCATCGACATAGAAGAGACCCAGTACTTC
CASIDIEETQYF
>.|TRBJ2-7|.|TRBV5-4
TGTGCCAGCAGCCGTTATATCGGGAGCGCCGCTTCTCCGTACTTC
CASSRYIGSAASPYF
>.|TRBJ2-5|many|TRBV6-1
TGTGCCAGCAGTTTACGTACACCTTCAGGGTACGGAGAGACCCAGTACTTC
CASSLRTPSGYGETQYF
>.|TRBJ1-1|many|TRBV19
TGTGCCAGTAGTATAGATCTCAGTTTGTTGGAAGCTTTCTTT
CASSIDLSLLEAFF
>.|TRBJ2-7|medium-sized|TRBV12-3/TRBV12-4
TGTGCCAGCAGCCCGACAGGATTTCAGAACTACGAGCAGTACTTC
CASSPTGFQNYEQYF
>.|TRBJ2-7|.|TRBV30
TGTGCCTGTAGTGACAGGTCCTTCGCGAACGAGCAGTACTTC
CACSDRSFANEQYF